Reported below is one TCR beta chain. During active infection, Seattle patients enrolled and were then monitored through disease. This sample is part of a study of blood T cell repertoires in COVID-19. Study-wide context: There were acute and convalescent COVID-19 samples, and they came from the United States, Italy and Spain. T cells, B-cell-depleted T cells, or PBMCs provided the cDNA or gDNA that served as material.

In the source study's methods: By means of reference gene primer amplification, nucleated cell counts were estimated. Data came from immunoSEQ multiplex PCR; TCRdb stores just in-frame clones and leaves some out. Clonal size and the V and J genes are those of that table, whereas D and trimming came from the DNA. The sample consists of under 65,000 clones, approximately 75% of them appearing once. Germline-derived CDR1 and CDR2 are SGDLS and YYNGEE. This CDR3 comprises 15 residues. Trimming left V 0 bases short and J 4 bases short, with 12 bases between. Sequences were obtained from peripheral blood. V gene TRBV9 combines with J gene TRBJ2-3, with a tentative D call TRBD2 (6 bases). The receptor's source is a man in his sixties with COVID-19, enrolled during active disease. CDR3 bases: TGTGCCAGCAGCGTAGCGGGGGAGGTCGCAGATACGCAGTATTTT. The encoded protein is CASSVAGEVADTQYF.